The next 23 T cell receptor beta chains were all read from a single sample in a study of shared clonotypes between healthy human individuals. Profiling relied on immunoSEQ multiplex PCR, and the TCRdb table lists in-frame clones only, not all of them. The sample carries a few hundred thousand clones, roughly 78% recorded once. Source material: PBMCs. The receptors were sampled from a woman between 35 and 50 years old in good health. Some clones in this sample may be carry-over from other donors' samples.

The chain combines TRBV11-2 with TRBJ1-1; D call uncertain. Per the germline V gene, CDR1 is SGHAT and CDR2 is FQNNGV. The V end was cut by 5 bases, the J end by 7 bases, with 11 bases between. CDR3 length: 12 amino acids. The CDR3 DNA sequence: TGTGCCAGCAGCCCCGTAGGGATTGAAGCTTTCTTT. It encodes CASSPVGIEAFF. Supplemented by reference TRBV11-2 and TRBJ1-1, the full variable domain reads EAGVAQSPRYKIIEKRQSVAFWCNPISGHATLYWYQQILGQGPKLLIQFQNNGVVDDSQLPKDRFSAERLKGVDSTLKIQPAKLEDSAVYLCASSPVGIEAFFGQGTRLTVV.

The chain has TRBV15 and TRBJ2-7; 9 bases are a match to TRBD2. Looked up from germline, CDR1 is LNHNV and CDR2 is YYDKDF (reference sequence). The CDR3 contains 15 residues. The V segment lost 0 bases and the J segment 5 bases; nucleotides outside the gene matches: 5. For the CDR3, the DNA is TGTGCCACCAGCAGAGATCCGGCTAGCGGGGACGAGCAGTACTTC. It is translated as CATSRDPASGDEQYF.

The chain is built from TRBV28 and TRBJ1-2, with no clear D. V was pared by 5 bases and J by 1 base, with 17 bases between. Germline assignment: CDR1 MDHEN and CDR2 SYDVKM. This CDR3 spans 16 amino acids. The CDR3 loop reads CASSTAAGALNYGYTF. The DNA of the CDR3 is TGTGCCAGCAGTACCGCCGCAGGAGCCCTTAACTATGGCTACACCTTC.

The chain joins TRBV27 to TRBJ1-2; no definite D call. Germline V gene lookup returns CDR1 MNHEY and CDR2 SMNVEV (reference sequence). The CDR3 contains 13 residues. The V end lost 2 bases, the J end lost 1 base, and 5 bases lay between the germline ends. CDR3 region: CASSLNVNYGYTF. CDR3 DNA sequence: TGTGCCAGCAGTTTAAACGTTAACTATGGCTACACCTTC.

The V call is TRBV19, the J call TRBJ2-4, with D perhaps TRBD2 (6 bases). Germline V gene sequence: CDR1 LNHDA, CDR2 SQIVND (reference sequence). The ends were cut back, 6 bases at V and 8 bases at J, with 17 bases in the middle. This CDR3 contains 14 residues. CDR3 in amino acids: CASSRGGDGDIQYF. CDR3 coding DNA: TGTGCCAGTAGCCGCGGCGGGGACGGTGACATTCAGTACTTC.

The V and J genes are TRBV19 and TRBJ2-7; 7 bases map to TRBD1. The CDR3 has 13 residues. Trimming at V came to 4 bases and at J to 2 bases, leaving 2 bases not matched to a gene. Germline V CDR1 and CDR2: LNHDA, SQIVND (reference sequence). The CDR3 DNA sequence: TGTGCCAGTAGTAGACAGGGAACCTACGAGCAGTACTTC. This sequence encodes CASSRQGTYEQYF.

V and J are TRBV28 and TRBJ2-3; D is uncertain. Germline V CDR1 and CDR2: MDHEN, SYDVKM. V gave up 3 bases and J gave up 10 bases, with 11 bases separating them. The CDR3 runs 12 residues. The chain's CDR3 is CASSLKLPPQYF. For the CDR3, the DNA is TGTGCCAGCAGTTTGAAGCTTCCTCCGCAGTATTTT.

The V call is TRBV28, the J call TRBJ2-3; TRBD2 matches at 9 bases. V shed 4 bases and J 5 bases; nucleotides not matched to a gene: 4. Per germline, CDR1 MDHEN and CDR2 SYDVKM. CDR3 length: 14 amino acids. As DNA, the CDR3 is TGTGCCAGCAGTTCTAGCGGGACCGTAGATACGCAGTATTTT. Its translation: CASSSSGTVDTQYF.

The chain is built from TRBV7-9 and TRBJ1-1, with no clear D. V dropped 0 bases and J dropped 10 bases, with 12 bases sitting between them. The V gene's germline CDR1 is SEHNR and CDR2 FQNEAQ (reference sequence). CDR3 length: 13 residues. CDR3 nucleotides: TGTGCCAGCAGCTTAGCCGTGGTGGAGGCAGCTTTCTTT. It codes for CASSLAVVEAAFF.

The chain joins TRBV5-1 to TRBJ2-7; D gene unclear. V lost 0 bases, J lost 3 bases, and 7 bases lay in between. This CDR3 has 13 amino acids. Germline CDR1 SGHRS, CDR2 YFSETQ. In DNA, the CDR3 is TGCGCCAGCAGCTTGGGGCAGCTCTACGAGCAGTACTTC. Amino acids: CASSLGQLYEQYF. Variable domain in full (rest from reference TRBV5-1 and TRBJ2-7): KAGVTQTPRYLIKTRGQQVTLSCSPISGHRSVSWYQQTPGQGLQFLFEYFSETQRNKGNFPGRFSGRQFSNSRSEMNVSTLELGDSALYLCASSLGQLYEQYFGPGTRLTVT.

The chain uses TRBV6-4 and TRBJ2-3, with a tentative D call TRBD2 (5 bases). Germline V CDR1 and CDR2: MRHNA, SNTAGT. CDR3 length: 15 amino acids. V lost 3 bases and J 1 base, leaving 11 bases between the germline ends. CDR3 nucleotides: TGTGCCAGCAGTGAGAGGGCGAGCGGCACAGATACGCAGTATTTT. Residues: CASSERASGTDTQYF.

The J gene is TRBJ1-1, the V gene TRBV5-1; 9 bases fit TRBD1. This CDR3 has 13 amino acids. Losses at the gene ends were 8 bases for V and 3 bases for J; bases not matched to a gene: 5. Germline V lookup: CDR1 SGHRS, CDR2 YFSETQ. CDR3 residues: CASRTGEDTEAFF. The DNA for the CDR3 is TGCGCCAGTAGGACAGGGGAGGACACTGAAGCTTTCTTT.

J is TRBJ2-1 and V is TRBV5-6; D perhaps matches TRBD1 (6 bases). The CDR3 is 18 residues long. Germline V gives CDR1 SGHDT, CDR2 YYEEEE. The V end lost 4 bases, the J end lost 0 bases, and 20 bases lay between the germline ends. The CDR3 loop reads CASSIYRVGGLSYNEQFF. DNA for the CDR3: TGTGCCAGCAGCATTTACAGGGTTGGCGGGCTCTCCTACAATGAGCAGTTCTTC.

The V gene is TRBV15, the J gene TRBJ1-1; D remains ambiguous. Looked up from germline, CDR1 is LNHNV and CDR2 is YYDKDF (reference sequence). The CDR3 contains 12 residues. The V end was cut by 5 bases, the J end by 11 bases, with 15 bases between. For the CDR3, the DNA is TGTGCCACCAGCCCACGCGGCAGGACCGCTTTCTTT. This translates into CATSPRGRTAFF.

This sequence joins TRBV14 and TRBJ2-1; TRBD2 matches at 9 bases. V dropped 0 bases and J dropped 9; count of bases not matched to a gene: 9. There are 16 residues in the CDR3. In germline, CDR1 is SGHDN, CDR2 FVKESK. CDR3 DNA sequence: TGTGCCAGCAGCCAAGAATTCGCGGGAGGGCCAGGTGAGCAGTTCTTC. Translation: CASSQEFAGGPGEQFF.

V is TRBV11-2 and J is TRBJ1-1, with D hard to call. From germline, CDR1 is SGHAT and CDR2 FQNNGV. V dropped 2 bases and J dropped 6 bases, with 13 bases sitting between them. The CDR3 is 14 residues long. The CDR3 DNA sequence: TGTGCCAGCAGCTTAAGTAGTAGTTTCGCTGAAGCTTTCTTT. Translating it yields CASSLSSSFAEAFF. The full variable domain, its missing parts supplied by reference TRBV11-2 and TRBJ1-1, is EAGVAQSPRYKIIEKRQSVAFWCNPISGHATLYWYQQILGQGPKLLIQFQNNGVVDDSQLPKDRFSAERLKGVDSTLKIQPAKLEDSAVYLCASSLSSSFAEAFFGQGTRLTVV.

CDR3 protein: CASSWARTDTQYF. CDR3 coding DNA: TGTGCCAGTAGTTGGGCCCGCACAGATACGCAGTATTTT. The chain employs TRBV19 and TRBJ2-3; D uncertain. Trimming left V 5 bases short and J 1 base short, with 7 bases between. Germline V lookup: CDR1 LNHDA, CDR2 SQIVND (reference sequence). The CDR3 runs to 13 residues.

The chain recombines TRBV6-4 with TRBJ2-2; D remains ambiguous. Trimming pared 4 bases from V and 1 base from J, leaving 7 bases between. The CDR3 runs 14 residues. CDR1 and CDR2 from the germline V gene are MRHNA and SNTAGT. CDR3 residues: CASSVTMNTGELFF. CDR3 nucleotides: TGTGCCAGCAGTGTCACGATGAACACCGGGGAGCTGTTTTTT.

This clone was seen a single time. The gene calls are TRBV28 and TRBJ2-7, with D hard to call. The V gene lost 1 base and the J gene lost 3 bases, with 7 bases spanning the gap. The CDR3 covers 13 residues. Per germline, CDR1 MDHEN and CDR2 SYDVKM. DNA of the CDR3: TGTGCCAGCAGTTTATCGATGAACTACGAGCAGTACTTC. It yields the protein CASSLSMNYEQYF.

This sequence joins TRBV7-3 and TRBJ2-7, with no clear D. The V end lost 2 bases, the J end lost 1 base, and 9 bases lay between the germline ends. This CDR3 spans 14 amino acids. The V gene's germline CDR1 is SGHTA and CDR2 FQGTGA. The CDR3 is CASSLSGQSYEQYF. The CDR3 DNA sequence: TGTGCCAGCAGCTTATCCGGCCAGTCCTACGAGCAGTACTTC.

The chain carries TRBV30 and TRBJ2-3; TRBD1 aligns across 9 bases. Unmatched junction bases numbered 6, after V lost 1 base and J lost 4 bases. CDR3 length: 15 amino acids. Germline CDR1 and CDR2: GTSNPN and SVGIG (reference sequence). The CDR3 is CAWSDRGRWSDTQYF. In DNA, the CDR3 is TGTGCCTGGAGTGACAGGGGGCGCTGGTCAGATACGCAGTATTTT.

V is TRBV27 and J is TRBJ2-3; 9 bases are a match to TRBD2. The trim removed 2 bases at V and 8 bases at J, leaving 11 bases unmatched. This CDR3 has 16 residues. Germline CDR1 reads MNHEY; CDR2 reads SMNVEV (reference sequence). The CDR3 reads CASSLSWSLAGSTQYF. The CDR3 DNA reads TGTGCCAGCAGTTTAAGTTGGTCTCTAGCGGGGAGTACGCAGTATTTT.

This clone turned up a few times. The chain uses TRBV4-1 and TRBJ2-1; 8 nucleotides agree with TRBD2. The V and J ends lost 0 bases and 7 bases, in that order; junction bases with no gene match: 5. Germline CDR1 and CDR2: MGHRA and YSYEKL. This CDR3 region has 15 residues. As DNA, the CDR3 is TGCGCCAGCAGCCAAGAAAGCGGGAGCAGGAATGAGCAGTTCTTC. Amino acid sequence: CASSQESGSRNEQFF.